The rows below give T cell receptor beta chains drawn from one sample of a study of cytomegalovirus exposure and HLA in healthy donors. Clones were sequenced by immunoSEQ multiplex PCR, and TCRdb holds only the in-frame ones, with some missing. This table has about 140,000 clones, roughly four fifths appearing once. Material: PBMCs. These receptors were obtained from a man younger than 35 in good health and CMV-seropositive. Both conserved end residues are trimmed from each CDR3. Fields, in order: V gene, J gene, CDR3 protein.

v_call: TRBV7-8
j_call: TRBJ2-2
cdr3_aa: ASSPGDGTGELF

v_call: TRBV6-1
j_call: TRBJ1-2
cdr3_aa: ASSEVGGKGLYGYT

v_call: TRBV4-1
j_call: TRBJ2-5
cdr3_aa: ASSQGPSGGEETQY

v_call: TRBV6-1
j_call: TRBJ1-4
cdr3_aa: ASIGGREKGEKLF

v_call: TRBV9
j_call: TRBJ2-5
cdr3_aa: ASSVGGQIRETQY

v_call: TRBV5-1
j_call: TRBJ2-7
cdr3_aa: ASSLGPGGQREQY

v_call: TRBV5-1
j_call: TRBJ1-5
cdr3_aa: ASSDTGDQPQH

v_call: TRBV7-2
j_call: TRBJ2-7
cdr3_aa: ASSFSSGFYEQY

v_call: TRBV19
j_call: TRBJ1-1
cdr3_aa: ASKTGTNTEAF

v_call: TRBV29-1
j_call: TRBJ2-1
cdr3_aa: SGAPGTSPSSSYNEQF

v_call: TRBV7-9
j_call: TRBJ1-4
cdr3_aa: ASSLMGQVTEKLF

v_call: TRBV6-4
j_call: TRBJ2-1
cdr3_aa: ASSDNRLALGSYNEQF

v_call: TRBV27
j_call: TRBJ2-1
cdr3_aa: ASSSPGLAVNEQF

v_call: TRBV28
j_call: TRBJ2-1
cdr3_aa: ASSSSSGSRHNEQF

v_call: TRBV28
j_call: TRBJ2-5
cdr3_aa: ASSLSAGGGETQY

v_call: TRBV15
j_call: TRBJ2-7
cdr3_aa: ATSRDRLGKQY

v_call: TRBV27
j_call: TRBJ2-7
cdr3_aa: ASSPLAKYEQY

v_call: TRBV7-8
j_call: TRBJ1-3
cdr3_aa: ASSMGFSGNTIY

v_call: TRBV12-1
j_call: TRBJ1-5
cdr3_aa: ASSSPERGYSNQPQH

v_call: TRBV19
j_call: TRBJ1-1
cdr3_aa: ASSNRGTEAF

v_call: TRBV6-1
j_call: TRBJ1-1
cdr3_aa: ASRDSPTEAF

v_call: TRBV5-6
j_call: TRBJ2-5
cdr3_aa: ASSDKGQEQETQY

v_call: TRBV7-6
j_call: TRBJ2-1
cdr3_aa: ASSYPGAGGYNEQF

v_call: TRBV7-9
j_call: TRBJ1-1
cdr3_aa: ASSARTLDTEAF

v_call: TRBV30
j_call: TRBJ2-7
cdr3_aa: AWSPLRAGVDYEQY

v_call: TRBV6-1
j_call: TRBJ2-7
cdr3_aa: ASREIRVSSYEQY

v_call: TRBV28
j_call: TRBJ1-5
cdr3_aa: ASSSPDRTFYSNQPQH

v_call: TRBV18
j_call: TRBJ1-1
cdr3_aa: ASSPLGQGTTEAF

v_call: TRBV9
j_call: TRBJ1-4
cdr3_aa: ASSVSPATNEKLF

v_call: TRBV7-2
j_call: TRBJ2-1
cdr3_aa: ASSPGIPSYNEQF

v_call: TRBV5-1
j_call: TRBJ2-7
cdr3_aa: ASSSGQAGYYEQY

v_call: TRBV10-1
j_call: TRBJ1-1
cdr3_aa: ASSLSQGITEAF

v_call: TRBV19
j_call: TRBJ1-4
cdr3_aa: ASTRGKEKLF

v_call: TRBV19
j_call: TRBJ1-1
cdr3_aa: ASTGGRDTEAF

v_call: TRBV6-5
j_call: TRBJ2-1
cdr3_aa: ASSYLTSSNEQF

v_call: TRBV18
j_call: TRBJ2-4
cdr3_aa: ASQSTGAKNIQY

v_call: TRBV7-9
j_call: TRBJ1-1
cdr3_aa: ASSLARVGTEAF

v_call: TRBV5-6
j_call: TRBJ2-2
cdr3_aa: ASSLPGGGRTNTGELF

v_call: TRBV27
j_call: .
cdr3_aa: ASSRSGLPSYEQY

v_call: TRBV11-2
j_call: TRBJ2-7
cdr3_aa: ASSLEVADAYEQY

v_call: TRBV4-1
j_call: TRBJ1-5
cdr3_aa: ASSQVNGVSNQPQH

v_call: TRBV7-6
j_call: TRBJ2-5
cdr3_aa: ASSPYSQETQY

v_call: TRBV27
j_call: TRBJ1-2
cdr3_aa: ASRTVRSPNYGYT

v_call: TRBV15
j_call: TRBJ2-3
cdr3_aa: ATSRDGNLGGDTQY

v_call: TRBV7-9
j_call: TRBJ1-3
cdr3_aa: ASSPGQLDSGNTIY

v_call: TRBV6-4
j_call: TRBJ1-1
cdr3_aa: ASSRRGDTEAF

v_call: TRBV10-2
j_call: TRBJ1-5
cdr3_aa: ASSESSVGNQPQH

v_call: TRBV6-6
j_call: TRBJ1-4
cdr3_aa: ASSYSRASLEEKLF

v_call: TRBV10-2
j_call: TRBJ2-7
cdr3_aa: ASRASGGSSYEQY

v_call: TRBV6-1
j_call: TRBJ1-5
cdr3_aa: ASSVDRGRIQPQH

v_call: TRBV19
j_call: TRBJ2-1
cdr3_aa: ASSSLDSRNEQF

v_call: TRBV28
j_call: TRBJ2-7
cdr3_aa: ASSLASGIIGEQY

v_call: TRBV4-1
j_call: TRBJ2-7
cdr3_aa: ASSHDTGLAYEQY

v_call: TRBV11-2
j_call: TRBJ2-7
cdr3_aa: ASRKKGAPYEQY

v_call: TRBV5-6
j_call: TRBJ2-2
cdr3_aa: ASSLRERSFGELF

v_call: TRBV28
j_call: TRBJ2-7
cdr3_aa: ASSLGTSGTGGNEQY

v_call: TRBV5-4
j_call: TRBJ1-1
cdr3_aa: ASSLSGGNTEAF

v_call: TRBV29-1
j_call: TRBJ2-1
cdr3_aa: SGQQGFSSYNEQF

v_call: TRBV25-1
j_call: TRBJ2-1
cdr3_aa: ASSRGLAGPYNEQF

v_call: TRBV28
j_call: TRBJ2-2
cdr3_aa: ASRLSRRNTGELF